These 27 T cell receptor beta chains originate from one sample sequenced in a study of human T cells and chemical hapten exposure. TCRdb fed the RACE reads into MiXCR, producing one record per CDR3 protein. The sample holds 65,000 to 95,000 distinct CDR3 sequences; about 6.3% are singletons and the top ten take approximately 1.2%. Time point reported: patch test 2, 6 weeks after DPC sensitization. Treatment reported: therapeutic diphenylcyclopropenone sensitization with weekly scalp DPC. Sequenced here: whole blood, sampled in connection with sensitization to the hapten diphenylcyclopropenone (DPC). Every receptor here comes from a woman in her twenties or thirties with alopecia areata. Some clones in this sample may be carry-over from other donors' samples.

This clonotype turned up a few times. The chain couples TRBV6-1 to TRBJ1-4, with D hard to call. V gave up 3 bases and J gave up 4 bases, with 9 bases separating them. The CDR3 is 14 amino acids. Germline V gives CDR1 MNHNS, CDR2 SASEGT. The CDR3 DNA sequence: TGTGCCAGCAGTGACGGGAGCGTTAATGAAAAACTGTTTTTT. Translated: CASSDGSVNEKLFF.

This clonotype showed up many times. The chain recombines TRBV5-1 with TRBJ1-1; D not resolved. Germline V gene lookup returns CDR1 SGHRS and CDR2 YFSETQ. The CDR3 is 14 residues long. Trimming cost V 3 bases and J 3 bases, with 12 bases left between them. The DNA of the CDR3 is TGCGCCAGCAGCTGGAACAAAGGGTACACTGAAGCTTTCTTT. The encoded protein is CASSWNKGYTEAFF.

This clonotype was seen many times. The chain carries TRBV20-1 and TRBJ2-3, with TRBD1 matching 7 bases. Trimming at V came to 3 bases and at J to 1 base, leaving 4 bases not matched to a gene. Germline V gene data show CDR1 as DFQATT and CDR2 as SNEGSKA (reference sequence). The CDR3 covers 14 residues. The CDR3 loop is CSASRQGGTDTQYF. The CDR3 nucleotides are TGCAGTGCTAGTAGACAGGGAGGCACAGATACGCAGTATTTT.

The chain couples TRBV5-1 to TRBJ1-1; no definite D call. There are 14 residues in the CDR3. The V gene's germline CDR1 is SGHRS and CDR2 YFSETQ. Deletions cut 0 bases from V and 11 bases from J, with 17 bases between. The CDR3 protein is CASSLGEHVTGAFF. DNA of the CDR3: TGCGCCAGCAGCTTGGGGGAACACGTCACGGGGGCTTTCTTT.

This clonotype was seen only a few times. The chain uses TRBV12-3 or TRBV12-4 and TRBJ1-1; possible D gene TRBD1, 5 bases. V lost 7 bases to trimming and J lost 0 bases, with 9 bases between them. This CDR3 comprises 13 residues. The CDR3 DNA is TGTGCCAGCAAGGGGATCATGAACACTGAAGCTTTCTTT. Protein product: CASKGIMNTEAFF.

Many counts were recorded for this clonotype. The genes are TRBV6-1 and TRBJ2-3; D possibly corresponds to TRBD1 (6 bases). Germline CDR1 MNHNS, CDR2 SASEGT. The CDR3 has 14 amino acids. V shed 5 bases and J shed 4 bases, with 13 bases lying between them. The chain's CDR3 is CASSSGARADTQYF. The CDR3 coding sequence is TGTGCCAGCAGTTCAGGGGCTCGTGCAGATACGCAGTATTTT.

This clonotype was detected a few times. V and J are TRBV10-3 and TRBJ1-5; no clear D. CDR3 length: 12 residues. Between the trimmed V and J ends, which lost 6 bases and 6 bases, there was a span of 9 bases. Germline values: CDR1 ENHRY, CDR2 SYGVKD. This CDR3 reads CAISSLGQPQHF. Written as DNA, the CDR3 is TGTGCCATCAGCAGCCTCGGTCAGCCCCAGCATTTT.

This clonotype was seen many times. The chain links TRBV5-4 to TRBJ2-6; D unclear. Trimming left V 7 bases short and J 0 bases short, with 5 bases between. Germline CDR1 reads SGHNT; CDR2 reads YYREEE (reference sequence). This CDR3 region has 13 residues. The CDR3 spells CASWYSGANVLTF. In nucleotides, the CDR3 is TGTGCCAGCTGGTACTCTGGGGCCAACGTCCTGACTTTC. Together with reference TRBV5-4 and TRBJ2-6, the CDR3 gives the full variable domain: ETGVTQSPTHLIKTRGQQVTLRCSSQSGHNTVSWYQQALGQGPQFIFQYYREEENGRGNFPPRFSGLQFPNYSSELNVNALELDDSALYLCASWYSGANVLTFGAGSRLTVL.

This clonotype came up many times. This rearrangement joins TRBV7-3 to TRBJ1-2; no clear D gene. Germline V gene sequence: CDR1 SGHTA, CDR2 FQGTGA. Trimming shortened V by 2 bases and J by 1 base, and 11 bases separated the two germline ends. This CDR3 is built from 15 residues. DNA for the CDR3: TGTGCCAGCAGCTTAGCAGCGGACGGTAACTATGGCTACACCTTC. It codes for CASSLAADGNYGYTF.

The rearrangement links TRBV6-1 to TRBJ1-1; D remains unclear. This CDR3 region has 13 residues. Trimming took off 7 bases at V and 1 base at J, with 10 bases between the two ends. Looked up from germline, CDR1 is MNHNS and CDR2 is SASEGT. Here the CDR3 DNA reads TGTGCCAGCATGGTACAGCAGAACACTGAAGCTTTCTTT. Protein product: CASMVQQNTEAFF.

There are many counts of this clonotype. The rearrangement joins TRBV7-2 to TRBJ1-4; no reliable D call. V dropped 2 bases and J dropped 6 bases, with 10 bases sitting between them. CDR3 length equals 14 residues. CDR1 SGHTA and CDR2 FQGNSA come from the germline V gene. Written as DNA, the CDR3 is TGTGCCAGCAGCTTAATTAGCATGGATGAAAAACTGTTTTTT. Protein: CASSLISMDEKLFF.

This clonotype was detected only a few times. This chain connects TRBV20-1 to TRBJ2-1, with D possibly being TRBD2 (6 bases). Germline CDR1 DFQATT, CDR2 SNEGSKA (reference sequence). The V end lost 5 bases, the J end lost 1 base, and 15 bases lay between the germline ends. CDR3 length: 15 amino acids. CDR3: CSAPARGFSYNEQFF. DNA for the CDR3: TGCAGTGCTCCTGCCCGGGGGTTTTCCTACAATGAGCAGTTCTTC.

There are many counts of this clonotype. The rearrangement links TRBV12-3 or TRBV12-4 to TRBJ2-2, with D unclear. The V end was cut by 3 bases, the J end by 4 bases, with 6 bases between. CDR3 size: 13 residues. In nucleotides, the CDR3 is TGTGCCAGCAGTTTCGCCCTCACCGGGGAGCTGTTTTTT. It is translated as CASSFALTGELFF.

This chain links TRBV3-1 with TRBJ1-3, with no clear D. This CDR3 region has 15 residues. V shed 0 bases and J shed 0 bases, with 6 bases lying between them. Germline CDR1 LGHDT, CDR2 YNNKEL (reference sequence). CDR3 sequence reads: CASSQDTNSGNTIYF. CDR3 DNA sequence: TGTGCCAGCAGCCAAGACACAAACTCTGGAAACACCATATATTTT.

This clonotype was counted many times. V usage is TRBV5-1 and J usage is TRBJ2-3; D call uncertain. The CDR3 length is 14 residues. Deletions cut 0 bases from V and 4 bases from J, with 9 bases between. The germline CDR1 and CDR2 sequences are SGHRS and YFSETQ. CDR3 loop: CASSLALGADTQYF. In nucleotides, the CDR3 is TGCGCCAGCAGCTTGGCGTTAGGAGCAGATACGCAGTATTTT.

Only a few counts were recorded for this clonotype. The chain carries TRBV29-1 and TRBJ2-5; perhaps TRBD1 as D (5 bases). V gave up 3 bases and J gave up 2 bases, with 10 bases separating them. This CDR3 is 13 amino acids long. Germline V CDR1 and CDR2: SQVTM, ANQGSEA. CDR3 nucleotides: TGCAGCGTTGAGAAAGACAGACAAGAGACCCAGTACTTC. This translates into CSVEKDRQETQYF.

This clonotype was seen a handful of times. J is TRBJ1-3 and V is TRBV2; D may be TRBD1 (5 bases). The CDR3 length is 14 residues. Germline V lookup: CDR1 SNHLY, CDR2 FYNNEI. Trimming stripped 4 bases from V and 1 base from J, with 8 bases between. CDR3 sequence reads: CASSARGSGNTIYF. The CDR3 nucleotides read TGTGCCAGCAGTGCTAGGGGTTCTGGAAACACCATATATTTT.

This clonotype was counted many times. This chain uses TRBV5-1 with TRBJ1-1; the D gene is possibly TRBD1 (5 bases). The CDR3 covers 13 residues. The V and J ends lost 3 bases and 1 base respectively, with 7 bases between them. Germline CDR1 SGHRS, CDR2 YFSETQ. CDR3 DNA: TGCGCCAGCAGCTGGGGGGGGAACACTGAAGCTTTCTTT. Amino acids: CASSWGGNTEAFF.

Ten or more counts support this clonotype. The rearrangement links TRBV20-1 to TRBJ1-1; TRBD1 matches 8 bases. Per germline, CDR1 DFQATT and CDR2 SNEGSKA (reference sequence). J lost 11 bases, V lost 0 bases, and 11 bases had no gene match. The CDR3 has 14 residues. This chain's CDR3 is CSAREGTGPKGAFF. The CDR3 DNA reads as TGCAGTGCTAGAGAAGGGACAGGTCCTAAAGGGGCTTTCTTT.

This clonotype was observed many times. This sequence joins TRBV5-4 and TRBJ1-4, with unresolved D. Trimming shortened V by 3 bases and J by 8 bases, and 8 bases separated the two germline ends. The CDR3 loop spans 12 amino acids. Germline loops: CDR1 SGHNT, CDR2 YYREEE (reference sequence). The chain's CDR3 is CASSSLGEKLFF. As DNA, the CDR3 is TGTGCCAGCAGCTCCTTGGGGGAAAAACTGTTTTTT.

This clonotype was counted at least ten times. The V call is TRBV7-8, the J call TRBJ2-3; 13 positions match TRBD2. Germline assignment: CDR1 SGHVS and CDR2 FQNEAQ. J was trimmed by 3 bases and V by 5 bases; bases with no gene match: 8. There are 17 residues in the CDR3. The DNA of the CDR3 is TGTGCCAGCAGCCCAAGACTAGCGGGGGGCGGGACAGATACGCAGTATTTT. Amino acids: CASSPRLAGGGTDTQYF.

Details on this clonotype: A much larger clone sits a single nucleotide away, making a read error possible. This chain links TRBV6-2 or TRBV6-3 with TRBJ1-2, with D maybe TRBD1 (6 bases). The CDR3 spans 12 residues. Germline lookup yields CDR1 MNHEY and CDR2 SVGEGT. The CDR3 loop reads CPSQTGNYGYTF. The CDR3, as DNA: TGTCCCAGCCAAACAGGGAACTATGGCTACACCTTC.

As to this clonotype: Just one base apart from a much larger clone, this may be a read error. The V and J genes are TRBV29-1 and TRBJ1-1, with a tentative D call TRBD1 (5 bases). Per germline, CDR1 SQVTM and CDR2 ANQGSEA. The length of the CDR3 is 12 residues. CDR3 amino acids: CGVEDPARVAFF. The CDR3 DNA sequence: TGCGGCGTTGAAGATCCCGCCAGGGTTGCTTTCTTT.

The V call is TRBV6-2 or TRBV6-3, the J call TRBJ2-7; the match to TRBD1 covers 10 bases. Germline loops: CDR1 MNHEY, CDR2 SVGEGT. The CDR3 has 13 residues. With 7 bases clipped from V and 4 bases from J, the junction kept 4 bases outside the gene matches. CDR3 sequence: CASTGQGGYEQYF. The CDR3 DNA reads TGTGCCAGCACCGGACAGGGGGGGTACGAGCAGTACTTC.

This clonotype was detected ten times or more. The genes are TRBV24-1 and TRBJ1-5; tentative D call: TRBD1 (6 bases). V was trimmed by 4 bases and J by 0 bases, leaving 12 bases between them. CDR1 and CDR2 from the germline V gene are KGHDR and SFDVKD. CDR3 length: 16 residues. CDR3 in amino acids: CATSDRTVNSNQPQHF. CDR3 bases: TGTGCCACCAGTGACCGGACAGTGAATAGCAATCAGCCCCAGCATTTT.

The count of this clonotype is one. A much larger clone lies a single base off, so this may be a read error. The DNA for the CDR3 is TGTGCCAGCAGCTTTAGTTGGATCGGACAGGGGTATGGCGACACCTTC. Amino acid sequence: CASSFSWIGQGYGDTF. V gene TRBV7-2 combines with J gene TRBJ1-2; 9 bases are shared with TRBD1. The CDR3 has 16 amino acids. Per germline, CDR1 SGHTA and CDR2 FQGNSA.

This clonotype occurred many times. The CDR3 coding sequence is TGTGCCAGCAGCTTAACGTTTTACAATGAGCAGTTCTTC. Translated, it gives CASSLTFYNEQFF. The chain joins TRBV7-3 to TRBJ2-1; D remains unclear. This CDR3 is 13 amino acids long. V lost 0 bases, J lost 4 bases, and 4 bases lay in between. CDR1 is SGHTA and CDR2 is FQGTGA in the germline V gene.